The next 5 T cell receptor beta chains were all read from a single sample in a study of shared clonotypes between healthy human individuals. Sequencing was performed with immunoSEQ multiplex PCR; in TCRdb, only in-frame clones are kept and a portion is missing. The table has about 2.4 million clones, over 85% seen once. Sequenced material: naive CD4+ T cells from PBMCs. Subset meaning: CD45RA+ positively selected. The receptors derive from a man between 18 and 29 years old in good health. Some clones in this sample may be carry-over from other donors' samples.

The chain employs TRBV5-8 and TRBJ2-3; D is uncertain. The V gene's germline CDR1 is SGHTS and CDR2 YDEGEE. The CDR3 sequence is 12 residues long. V lost 0 bases and J 9 bases, leaving 8 bases between the germline ends. The CDR3 DNA reads TGTGCCAGCAGCTTGGGGGCCAGGACGCAGTATTTT. Amino acids: CASSLGARTQYF.

Turning to this clone: Other DNA sequences in this sample translate to the same CDR3. The chain employs TRBV18 and TRBJ2-1; 7 bases map to TRBD1. The CDR3 runs 14 residues. The V gene's germline CDR1 is KGHSH and CDR2 LQKENI. V shed 1 base, J shed 5 bases, and the junction held 2 bases outside the gene matches. The DNA for the CDR3 is TGTGCCAGCTCACCACGGACAGGCGACAATGAGCAGTTCTTC. It yields the protein CASSPRTGDNEQFF.

The V gene is TRBV11-1, the J gene TRBJ2-1, with 9 bases identical to TRBD2. The CDR3 covers 18 residues. Germline V lookup: CDR1 SGHAT, CDR2 FQDESV (reference sequence). Losses at the gene ends were 2 bases for V and 7 bases for J; bases not matched to a gene: 15. The CDR3 DNA reads as TGTGCCAGCAGCTTACGGCTAGCGGGGCGCCGATTTCTGAATGAGCAGTTCTTC. It specifies CASSLRLAGRRFLNEQFF.

The chain couples TRBV7-9 to TRBJ1-2; D uncertain. Per the germline V gene, CDR1 is SEHNR and CDR2 is FQNEAQ (reference sequence). The CDR3 has 16 residues. V gave up 2 bases and J gave up 1 base, with 14 bases separating them. As DNA, the CDR3 is TGTGCCAGCAGCTTATCGTATATTTTCGTTAACTATGGCTACACCTTC. Translation gives CASSLSYIFVNYGYTF.

V and J are TRBV18 and TRBJ1-1; D gene uncertain. Germline V gene data show CDR1 as KGHSH and CDR2 as LQKENI. Trimming removed 2 bases at V and 3 bases at J, with 10 bases between. The length of the CDR3 is 14 residues. The DNA of the CDR3 is TGTGCCAGCTCACCAGTGGGATCTGACACTGAAGCTTTCTTT. Protein sequence: CASSPVGSDTEAFF.